Below are 10 T cell receptor beta chains sequenced from a single sample in a study of cytomegalovirus exposure and HLA in healthy donors. Amplification used 60 Vbeta primers and 13 Jbeta primers. The table came from immunoSEQ multiplex PCR; TCRdb's copy has only in-frame clones and leaves some out. The repertoire includes some 120,000 clones, more than 8% of them detected once, and 5.5% sits in the top ten. Specimen: PBMCs. These receptors all come from a middle-aged man in good health and CMV-seronegative.

In its sample, this clone was seen a few times. This rearrangement joins TRBV30 to TRBJ1-1; tentative D call: TRBD1 (5 bases). Trimming removed 2 bases at V and 7 bases at J, with 8 bases between. Germline V gene sequence: CDR1 GTSNPN, CDR2 SVGIG (reference sequence). The CDR3 spans 11 residues. The CDR3 here is CAWSQGLEAFF. For the CDR3, the DNA is TGTGCCTGGAGTCAGGGACTTGAAGCTTTCTTT.

This clone was seen only a few times. The rearrangement joins TRBV7-2 to TRBJ2-2; D perhaps matches TRBD1 (5 bases). V was clipped by 2 bases and J by 0 bases, with 7 bases between them. The CDR3 is 15 amino acids. CDR1 and CDR2 (germline): SGHTA, FQGNSA. The DNA for the CDR3 is TGTGCCAGCAGCTTATCAGGGTCGAACACCGGGGAGCTGTTTTTT. This gives the protein CASSLSGSNTGELFF.

The chain employs TRBV9 and TRBJ2-2; 8 bases fit TRBD2. CDR3 length: 16 residues. V lost 4 bases to trimming and J lost 3 bases; unmatched junction nucleotides: 8. The germline V gene has CDR1 SGDLS and CDR2 YYNGEE. Written as DNA, the CDR3 is TGTGCCAGCAGCCCTCAGACTAGCGCGGACACCGGGGAGCTGTTTTTT. Translation gives CASSPQTSADTGELFF.

The rearrangement joins TRBV6-1 to TRBJ2-7; 7 bases fit TRBD2. The CDR3 is 13 residues long. Germline CDR1 reads MNHNS; CDR2 reads SASEGT. V was pared by 5 bases and J by 6 bases, with 7 bases of the junction left unmatched. The DNA of the CDR3 is TGTGCCAGCAGTTCAGCGGGACCGGGCGAGCAGTACTTC. As protein: CASSSAGPGEQYF.

The chain carries TRBV15 and TRBJ2-3; 9 bases fit TRBD2. The V segment lost 0 bases and the J segment 6 bases; nucleotides outside the gene matches: 10. Germline lookup yields CDR1 LNHNV and CDR2 YYDKDF (reference sequence). The CDR3 loop spans 17 amino acids. CDR3 nucleotide sequence: TGTGCCACCAGCAGAGAGCCAGCGGGGGGACCGCAGGATACGCAGTATTTT. It yields the protein CATSREPAGGPQDTQYF. The complete variable domain, with remaining parts taken from reference TRBV15 and TRBJ2-3, reads DAMVIQNPRYQVTQFGKPVTLSCSQTLNHNVMYWYQQKSSQAPKLLFHYYDKDFNNEADTPDNFQSRRPNTSFCFLDIRSPGLGDTAMYLCATSREPAGGPQDTQYFGPGTRLTVL.

This clone was counted a few times. This chain joins TRBV6-5 and TRBJ2-3, with 9 positions matching TRBD2. J was trimmed by 6 bases and V by 6 bases; bases with no gene match: 10. The V gene's germline CDR1 is MNHEY and CDR2 SVGAGI. The CDR3 extends over 15 amino acids. The CDR3 nucleotides are TGTGCCAGCAGCCTCGGGACTAGCCGTGGGGATACGCAGTATTTT. Protein: CASSLGTSRGDTQYF.

The J gene is TRBJ1-1, the V gene TRBV5-5; no clear D gene. Germline CDR1 SGHKS, CDR2 YYEKEE (reference sequence). V lost 2 bases, J lost 0 bases, and 5 bases lay in between. This CDR3 contains 13 residues. This CDR3 reads CASSFGLNTEAFF. DNA for the CDR3: TGTGCCAGCAGCTTCGGTCTGAACACTGAAGCTTTCTTT.

There are a few counts of this clone. The chain carries TRBV9 and TRBJ2-3; 8 nucleotides match TRBD2. Per the germline V gene, CDR1 is SGDLS and CDR2 is YYNGEE. Losses at the gene ends were 0 bases for V and 4 bases for J; bases not matched to a gene: 4. CDR3 length: 15 residues. CDR3 amino acids: CASSVGGGSADTQYF. The CDR3 DNA reads TGTGCCAGCAGCGTAGGCGGGGGGAGTGCAGATACGCAGTATTTT.

This clone occurred a few times. The V gene is TRBV30, the J gene TRBJ1-2, with 7 bases identical to TRBD1. This CDR3 is built from 13 residues. After removal of 3 bases from V and 2 bases from J, the junction contained 3 bases not matched to a gene. From germline, CDR1 is GTSNPN and CDR2 SVGIG (reference sequence). The CDR3, as DNA: TGTGCCTGGAGCCTACAGGGGAACTATGGCTACACCTTC. Its translation: CAWSLQGNYGYTF.

The chain carries TRBV7-9 and TRBJ2-3; 10 nucleotides line up with TRBD2. Germline CDR1 and CDR2: SEHNR and FQNEAQ (reference sequence). The junction had 11 bases not matched to a gene; V was cut back by 5 bases and J by 6 bases. The CDR3 has 16 amino acids. Here the CDR3 reads CASSPSPSGGMDTQYF. The CDR3 DNA sequence: TGTGCCAGCAGCCCTAGCCCTAGCGGGGGAATGGATACGCAGTATTTT.